These 31 T cell receptor beta chains share one sample of origin, sequenced in a study of graft-versus-host responses after intestinal transplantation. Assay: immunoSEQ multiplex PCR; the TCRdb copy retains only in-frame clones and omits some. The sample carries about 20,000 clones, around nine tenths recorded once. The sample here was bone marrow, taken approximately 130 days after transplant. The receptors come from a human patient who received an intestinal transplant, so some T cells may come from the graft donor.

The chain combines TRBV7-9 with TRBJ2-5; no reliable D call. V lost 4 bases to trimming and J lost 2 bases, with 11 bases between them. This CDR3 has 14 amino acids. Germline V gene sequence: CDR1 SEHNR, CDR2 FQNEAQ (reference sequence). The CDR3 loop is CASSSLGHQETQYF. The CDR3 DNA follows: TGTGCCAGCAGCTCTTTGGGTCATCAAGAGACCCAGTACTTC.

The chain employs TRBV19 and TRBJ2-4, with a possible D match to TRBD1 (8 bases). The germline V and J ends were trimmed by 4 bases and 9 bases, with 13 bases remaining between them. The CDR3 sequence is 13 residues long. Germline values: CDR1 LNHDA, CDR2 SQIVND (reference sequence). The CDR3: CASSTTGGAIQYF. CDR3 sequence (DNA): TGTGCCAGTAGTACAACAGGGGGGGCCATTCAGTACTTC.

This chain uses TRBV7-9 with TRBJ2-1; D is uncertain. Trimming took off 4 bases at V and 5 bases at J, with 0 bases between the two ends. Germline V gene sequence: CDR1 SEHNR, CDR2 FQNEAQ (reference sequence). The CDR3 consists of 10 residues. DNA of the CDR3: TGTGCCAGCAGCTACAATGAGCAGTTCTTC. Protein product: CASSYNEQFF.

J is TRBJ1-5 and V is TRBV11-2, with D unclear. V gave up 2 bases and J gave up 0 bases, with 2 bases separating them. Germline V gene lookup returns CDR1 SGHAT and CDR2 FQNNGV. This CDR3 region has 13 residues. Here the CDR3 reads CASSLNSNQPQHF. CDR3 coding DNA: TGTGCCAGCAGCTTAAATAGCAATCAGCCCCAGCATTTT.

DNA for the CDR3: TGTGCCAGTAGTATTTGGACTGAAGCTTTCTTT. It yields the protein CASSIWTEAFF. This chain links TRBV19 with TRBJ1-1; D is unresolved. V was trimmed by 3 bases and J by 5 bases, leaving 4 bases between them. The CDR3 spans 11 residues. In germline, CDR1 is LNHDA, CDR2 SQIVND (reference sequence).

The table lists this clone with a count of one. Different DNA sequences within this sample yield the same CDR3. J is TRBJ1-3 and V is TRBV2; TRBD1 matches 7 bases. The germline gives CDR1 SNHLY, CDR2 FYNNEI. Trimming cost V 6 bases and J 2 bases; bases outside gene matches: 13. The CDR3 contains 17 residues. CDR3 in DNA: TGTGCCAGCAGCCTCACGGGTATCAGGGGGACTGGAAACACCATATATTTT. This codes for CASSLTGIRGTGNTIYF. Full variable domain (outside the CDR3, taken from reference TRBV2 and TRBJ1-3): EPEVTQTPSHQVTQMGQEVILRCVPISNHLYFYWYRQILGQKVEFLVSFYNNEISEKSEIFDDQFSVERPDGSNFTLKIRSTKLEDSAMYFCASSLTGIRGTGNTIYFGEGSWLTVV.

The chain combines TRBV28 with TRBJ2-5, with 8 positions matching TRBD1. Trimming cost V 8 bases and J 2 bases; bases outside gene matches: 7. Germline CDR1 and CDR2: MDHEN and SYDVKM. The CDR3 loop spans 14 amino acids. The CDR3 sequence is CASYYRGRQETQYF. The CDR3, as DNA: TGTGCCAGCTACTACAGGGGGAGGCAAGAGACCCAGTACTTC.

This clone ranks as medium-sized (0.01 to 0.1%). In DNA form, the CDR3 reads TGCGCCAGCAGCCGCCGGGTGACCCCCCAAGAGACCCAGTACTTC. Encoded protein: CASSRRVTPQETQYF. The V and J genes are TRBV4-1 and TRBJ2-5; unclear D gene. This CDR3 has 15 amino acids. Per germline, CDR1 MGHRA and CDR2 YSYEKL. V lost 4 bases, J lost 1 base, and 13 bases lay in between.

This sequence joins TRBV5-1 and TRBJ2-3; D possibly corresponds to TRBD1 (5 bases). Germline CDR1 and CDR2: SGHRS and YFSETQ. This CDR3 is 14 amino acids long. V lost 2 bases to trimming and J lost 2 bases, with 9 bases between them. DNA of the CDR3: TGCGCCAGCAGCTTAGGGGCCCTCACAGATACGCAGTATTTT. Translating it yields CASSLGALTDTQYF. The variable domain in full, with the rest retrieved from reference TRBV5-1 and TRBJ2-3, is KAGVTQTPRYLIKTRGQQVTLSCSPISGHRSVSWYQQTPGQGLQFLFEYFSETQRNKGNFPGRFSGRQFSNSRSEMNVSTLELGDSALYLCASSLGALTDTQYFGPGTRLTVL.

This clone was observed a handful of times. The CDR3 DNA is TGTGCCAGTAGTGTAAACAGGAGGAGCTCTGGAAACACCATATATTTT. It is translated as CASSVNRRSSGNTIYF. This chain links TRBV19 with TRBJ1-3; D might be TRBD1 (5 bases). Germline V gene lookup returns CDR1 LNHDA and CDR2 SQIVND (reference sequence). The CDR3 has 16 residues. The V end lost 5 bases, the J end lost 0 bases, and 14 bases lay between the germline ends.

CDR3 sequence (DNA): TGTGCCAGCAGCTTCCGGACAGTGGAAAACACCATATATTTT. Translated: CASSFRTVENTIYF. The gene calls are TRBV9 and TRBJ1-3, with D possibly matching TRBD1 (6 bases). Germline values: CDR1 SGDLS, CDR2 YYNGEE. Deletions cut 4 bases from V and 6 bases from J, with 14 bases between. This CDR3 is built from 14 residues.

This chain connects TRBV7-3 to TRBJ2-3; 11 nucleotides match TRBD2. Per germline, CDR1 SGHTA and CDR2 FQGTGA. This CDR3 region has 16 residues. V dropped 4 bases and J dropped 7; count of bases not matched to a gene: 10. CDR3 in amino acids: CASSSRGLAENHTQYF. The CDR3 nucleotides read TGTGCCAGCAGCTCCAGGGGACTAGCGGAAAACCATACGCAGTATTTT.

The sample holds one count of this clone. J is TRBJ2-7 and V is TRBV29-1; TRBD1 matches 7 bases. This CDR3 comprises 12 residues. Per the germline V gene, CDR1 is SQVTM and CDR2 is ANQGSEA. As DNA, the CDR3 is TGCAGTGTGGGACAGTACTCCTACGAGCAGTACTTC. Residues: CSVGQYSYEQYF.

The chain couples TRBV18 to TRBJ1-3; D uncertain. Germline V gives CDR1 KGHSH, CDR2 LQKENI. Trimming left V 5 bases short and J 5 bases short, with 13 bases between. This CDR3 contains 14 residues. The DNA of the CDR3 is TGTGCCAGCTCAAAACAAAGAGTGAGAAACACCATATATTTT. It translates to CASSKQRVRNTIYF.

This clone was observed a handful of times. This chain links TRBV18 with TRBJ2-7; D is unresolved. CDR3 size: 15 residues. Trimming shortened V by 0 bases and J by 2 bases, and 11 bases separated the two germline ends. Per germline, CDR1 KGHSH and CDR2 LQKENI. CDR3 nucleotide sequence: TGTGCCAGCTCACCACCCGGCGGCAATACCTACGAGCAGTACTTC. It is translated as CASSPPGGNTYEQYF.

V is TRBV4-2 and J is TRBJ1-1; 7 bases fit TRBD1. This CDR3 has 14 residues. Germline V gives CDR1 LGHNA, CDR2 YNFKEQ. V was clipped by 5 bases and J by 3 bases; unmatched bases: 6. CDR3 DNA sequence: TGTGCCAGCAGCAAACAGGGGAGGGACACTGAAGCTTTCTTT. Protein sequence: CASSKQGRDTEAFF.

The rearrangement links TRBV7-9 to TRBJ1-4; the match to TRBD1 covers 11 bases. The CDR3 totals 16 residues. The germline V gene encodes CDR1 SEHNR and CDR2 FQNEAQ (reference sequence). Trimming cost V 3 bases and J 8 bases; bases outside gene matches: 8. The CDR3 region is CASSLEPGQGGEKLFF. The CDR3 DNA sequence: TGTGCCAGCAGCTTGGAGCCGGGACAGGGGGGAGAAAAACTGTTTTTT.

The V call is TRBV6-5, the J call TRBJ2-3; the D gene is possibly TRBD1 (5 bases). Germline values: CDR1 MNHEY, CDR2 SVGAGI. This CDR3 region has 13 residues. With 6 bases removed from V and 1 base from J, the gap between germline ends came to 8 bases. CDR3 residues: CASRTQGTDTQYF. The DNA of the CDR3 is TGTGCCAGCAGGACACAGGGCACAGATACGCAGTATTTT.

The rearrangement uses TRBV28 and TRBJ1-3, with 7 bases fitting TRBD1. The CDR3 runs to 13 residues. With 8 bases clipped from V and 4 bases from J, the junction kept 5 bases outside the gene matches. CDR1 is MDHEN and CDR2 is SYDVKM in the germline V gene. The CDR3 nucleotides are TGTGCCAGCCGACAGGGTTTAGGAAACACCATATATTTT. It encodes CASRQGLGNTIYF.

This clone was picked up a small number of times. The rearrangement joins TRBV6-5 to TRBJ2-3; D remains ambiguous. The V gene's germline CDR1 is MNHEY and CDR2 SVGAGI. The ends were cut back, 0 bases at V and 5 bases at J, with 6 bases in the middle. The CDR3 extends over 13 amino acids. This chain's CDR3 is CASSYSERDTQYF. The DNA of the CDR3 is TGTGCCAGCAGTTACTCCGAGCGAGATACGCAGTATTTT.

The V gene is TRBV5-1, the J gene TRBJ2-1; perhaps D is TRBD1 or TRBD2 (5 bases each). Germline V gives CDR1 SGHRS, CDR2 YFSETQ. With 9 bases removed from V and 0 bases from J, the gap between germline ends came to 16 bases. The CDR3 has 15 residues. Here the CDR3 DNA reads TGCGCCACCCACCCCGGGGCCAGCTCCTACAATGAGCAGTTCTTC. Amino acids: CATHPGASSYNEQFF.

The genes are TRBV9 and TRBJ1-1; a possible D gene is TRBD1 (6 bases). Germline V lookup: CDR1 SGDLS, CDR2 YYNGEE. With 0 bases removed from V and 1 base from J, the gap between germline ends came to 10 bases. The CDR3 length is 15 residues. CDR3 in amino acids: CASSVGTQGNTEAFF. Here the CDR3 DNA reads TGTGCCAGCAGCGTAGGGACACAGGGGAACACTGAAGCTTTCTTT.

The V call is TRBV5-8, the J call TRBJ2-7; weak D call: TRBD1 (6 bases). Looked up from germline, CDR1 is SGHTS and CDR2 is YDEGEE. V lost 0 bases and J lost 4, with 17 bases in between. The CDR3 length is 16 residues. CDR3 DNA: TGTGCCAGCAGCTTGGAGGTCGGGACATCCTTTTACGAGCAGTACTTC. It encodes CASSLEVGTSFYEQYF. Combining the CDR3 with reference TRBV5-8 and TRBJ2-7 gives the whole variable domain EAGVTQSPTHLIKTRGQQATLRCSPISGHTSVYWYQQALGLGLQFLLWYDEGEERNRGNFPPRFSGRQFPNYSSELNVNALELEDSALYLCASSLEVGTSFYEQYFGPGTRLTVT.

J is TRBJ2-3 and V is TRBV2; TRBD2 matches 8 bases. There are 14 residues in the CDR3. V shed 4 bases, J shed 0 bases, and the junction held 0 bases outside the gene matches. Germline V lookup: CDR1 SNHLY, CDR2 FYNNEI. In DNA, the CDR3 is TGTGCCAGCAGTGCTAGCGGGAGCACAGATACGCAGTATTTT. The encoded protein is CASSASGSTDTQYF.

This clone was counted once. CDR3 nucleotides: TGTGCCAGCATGACAGGGTCCGATGGCTACACCTTC. Protein product: CASMTGSDGYTF. The chain couples TRBV6-6 to TRBJ1-2; 7 positions match TRBD1. This CDR3 comprises 12 residues. The junction had 5 bases not matched to a gene; V was cut back by 7 bases and J by 6 bases. CDR1 is MNHNY and CDR2 is SVGAGI in the germline V gene (reference sequence).

This clone was seen a single time. The gene calls are TRBV5-1 and TRBJ2-2; maybe TRBD2 (6 bases). With 4 bases removed from V and 7 bases from J, the gap between germline ends came to 8 bases. From germline, CDR1 is SGHRS and CDR2 YFSETQ. The CDR3 loop spans 12 amino acids. CDR3 bases: TGCGCCAGCAGCCAGGACTACGGGGAGCTGTTTTTT. Translated: CASSQDYGELFF.

The rearrangement links TRBV6-1 to TRBJ2-5, with 11 bases identical to TRBD2. This CDR3 has 15 residues. CDR1 is MNHNS, CDR2 SASEGT, per germline. With 7 bases clipped from V and 0 bases from J, the junction kept 4 bases outside the gene matches. The CDR3 DNA reads TGTGCCAGCAACCGACTAGCGGGAAACCAAGAGACCCAGTACTTC. Its protein is CASNRLAGNQETQYF.

The rearrangement uses TRBV4-1 and TRBJ2-3, with TRBD2 matching 8 bases. J lost 12 bases, V lost 4 bases, and 15 bases had no gene match. The CDR3 totals 15 residues. Germline V CDR1 and CDR2: MGHRA, YSYEKL. CDR3 in DNA: TGCGCCAGCAGCCCCCCCCTAGCGGGTGAGGATGGTCAGTATTTT. Translated: CASSPPLAGEDGQYF.

The chain carries TRBV15 and TRBJ2-1, with D perhaps TRBD1 (5 bases). CDR3 size: 15 residues. Trimming cost V 0 bases and J 6 bases, with 12 bases left between them. Per the germline V gene, CDR1 is LNHNV and CDR2 is YYDKDF (reference sequence). The CDR3 DNA is TGTGCCACCAGCAGAGATTTCGTTAGGGGCAATGAGCAGTTCTTC. This codes for CATSRDFVRGNEQFF.

The CDR3 sequence: CASSESGADRENSGANVLTF. CDR3 DNA: TGCGCCAGCAGTGAGTCAGGGGCCGACCGGGAGAACTCTGGGGCCAACGTCCTGACTTTC. J is TRBJ2-6 and V is TRBV10-2; D is possibly TRBD2 (6 bases). Germline CDR1 WSHSY, CDR2 SAAADI. V shed 0 bases and J shed 0 bases, with 18 bases lying between them. This CDR3 is 20 amino acids long.

The rearrangement joins TRBV19 to TRBJ1-1; D is unresolved. Germline CDR1 and CDR2: LNHDA and SQIVND (reference sequence). The CDR3 is 11 amino acids. V shed 6 bases and J shed 5 bases, with 7 bases lying between them. As DNA, the CDR3 is TGTGCCAGTAGATTTGCAACTGAAGCTTTCTTT. Its translation: CASRFATEAFF.